The rows below give T cell receptor beta chains drawn from one sample of a study of blood T cell repertoires in COVID-19. The method was immunoSEQ multiplex PCR; TCRdb's version includes in-frame clones alone and lacks a portion of them. The sample shows around 270,000 clones, 86% of them seen only once. The sequencing input was peripheral blood. These receptors all stem from a middle-aged man who had recovered from COVID-19. CDR3s include the opening cysteine and the closing phenylalanine or tryptophan. The D gene is left open where the match is weak. Where a row states a size, it is once, few, many or the class of an expanded clone; other rows omit it.

V gene	D gene	clone size	J gene	CDR3 DNA	CDR3 protein
TRBV20-1	TRBD1	.	TRBJ1-2	TGCAGTGCTAGTTTGACAGGGGATAACTATGGCTACACCTTC	CSASLTGDNYGYTF
TRBV21-1	.	.	TRBJ2-7	TGTGCCAGCAGCAACGAACCTAGACAGGGGGCATACGAGCAGTACTTC	CASSNEPRQGAYEQYF
TRBV9	TRBD2	.	TRBJ2-1	TGTGCCAGCACCACCCAAGGACTAGCCTACAATGAGCAGTTCTTC	CASTTQGLAYNEQFF
TRBV7-6	.	.	TRBJ2-3	TGTGCCAGCAGCTTAGCTCACGGGAGCACAGATACGCAGTATTTT	CASSLAHGSTDTQYF
TRBV3-1/TRBV3-2	TRBD2	.	TRBJ2-7	TGTGCCAGCAGCCAAGAAGCGGGGGGGCCCCCGCTCGAGCAGTACTTC	CASSQEAGGPPLEQYF
TRBV2	TRBD1	.	TRBJ2-7	TGTGCCAGCAGAGGACAGGGGGTTACCTACGAGCAGTACTTC	CASRGQGVTYEQYF
TRBV7-3	TRBD2	.	TRBJ2-2	TGTGCCAGCAGCAAGGATAGCGGGAAGAACACCGGGGAGCTGTTTTTT	CASSKDSGKNTGELFF
TRBV6-5	.	few	TRBJ1-6	TGTGCCAGCAGTTACTCGAGGCGCGTCTTACCCCTCCACTTT	CASSYSRRVLPLHF
TRBV9	TRBD2	.	TRBJ2-1	TGTGCCAGCAGCGTAGGAGCGGGAGGGAACAATGAGCAGTTCTTC	CASSVGAGGNNEQFF
TRBV9	TRBD2	.	TRBJ2-4	TGTGCCAGCAGCGTCACCCCCGGGACTAGCGAAAACATTCAGTACTTC	CASSVTPGTSENIQYF
TRBV5-1	.	.	TRBJ2-2	TGCGCCAGCGGCAGGGGGGACACCGGGGAGCTGTTTTTT	CASGRGDTGELFF
TRBV11-3	.	.	TRBJ2-4	TGTGCCAGCAGCTCAGTGACAGTCGCGGCCAAAAACATTCAGTACTTC	CASSSVTVAAKNIQYF
TRBV6-2/TRBV6-3	.	.	TRBJ2-1	TGTGCCAGCAGTTACTCTTTTTCTATCGGGACCGGGAGTACCAATGAGCAGTTCTTC	CASSYSFSIGTGSTNEQFF
TRBV4-1	.	.	TRBJ2-1	TGCGCCAGCAGCCAGGAGGGGTTTAGCTCCTACAATGAGCAGTTCTTC	CASSQEGFSSYNEQFF
TRBV27	TRBD1	once	TRBJ1-2	TGTGCCAGCAGTCCAGGGGGATCAATCTATGGCTACACCTTC	CASSPGGSIYGYTF
TRBV7-2	TRBD1	.	TRBJ1-2	TGTGCCAGCAGCCCGACAGGGCAATCTAACTATGGCTACACCTTC	CASSPTGQSNYGYTF
TRBV4-3	.	.	TRBJ1-1	TGCGCCAGCAGCCCCCACCGACTGACGAACACTGAAGCTTTCTTT	CASSPHRLTNTEAFF
TRBV24-1	.	.	TRBJ1-1	TGTGCCACCAATGACTCATACAATCAGGGTATGAGCACTGAAGCTTTCTTT	CATNDSYNQGMSTEAFF
TRBV7-3	.	.	TRBJ2-3	TGTGCCAGCAGCTTATGGGCGGGGGCCACAGATACGCAGTATTTT	CASSLWAGATDTQYF
TRBV5-4	.	.	TRBJ1-4	TGTGCCAGCAGCTTCCTCGGCGGAACTAATGAAAAACTGTTTTTT	CASSFLGGTNEKLFF
TRBV10-3	TRBD1	.	TRBJ2-7	TGTGCCATCAGTCCGGGACAGCCATACGAGCAGTACTTC	CAISPGQPYEQYF
TRBV27	TRBD1	.	TRBJ1-1	TGTGCCAGCAGTTTACGATGGACAGGGAGGACTGAAGCTTTCTTT	CASSLRWTGRTEAFF
TRBV6-4	.	once	TRBJ2-1	TGTGCCAGCGACACTTGGGACACTCGAGAATGCGGTTCACCCTACAATGAGCAGTTCTTC	CASDTWDTRECGSPYNEQFF
TRBV5-1	TRBD2	.	TRBJ2-1	TGCGCCAGCAGCTTGAGACTAGCGGGGGTGGGTGAGCAGTTCTTC	CASSLRLAGVGEQFF
TRBV6-5	.	.	TRBJ1-2	TGTGCCAGCCTCGACAGTTACTATGGCTACACCTTC	CASLDSYYGYTF
TRBV7-2	.	.	TRBJ1-2	TGTGCCAGCAACGAGGACAGTGACTATGGCTACACCTTC	CASNEDSDYGYTF
TRBV3-1/TRBV3-2	TRBD1	.	TRBJ2-5	TGTGCCAGCAGCCAAAATCCCGGGACAGGGGGAGAGACCCAGTACTTC	CASSQNPGTGGETQYF
TRBV10-3	.	.	TRBJ1-1	TGTGCCATCAGTGTTGTCCAGGAAGTGTGGGGCGCTTTCTTT	CAISVVQEVWGAFF
TRBV19	TRBD2	few	TRBJ2-7	TGTGCCAGTAGTACAAGCGGGAGTAACCACGAGCAGTACTTC	CASSTSGSNHEQYF
TRBV5-1	.	.	TRBJ2-1	TGCGCCAGCAGCTTGGGTAGGGGCTTCTACAATGAGCAGTTCTTC	CASSLGRGFYNEQFF
TRBV3-1/TRBV3-2	TRBD2	few	TRBJ2-5	TGTGCCAGCAGCCAAGGTCCTCTAGCGGGAATCGTCGAGACCCAGTACTTC	CASSQGPLAGIVETQYF
TRBV5-4	TRBD2	once	TRBJ2-1	TGTGCCAGCAGCTTGGAATTAGCGGGAGGCTCTACAAATGAGCAGTTCTTC	CASSLELAGGSTNEQFF
TRBV6-2/TRBV6-3	.	.	TRBJ2-7	TGTGCCAGCAGTGCAAGCCCCTACGAGCAGTACTTC	CASSASPYEQYF
TRBV4-2	TRBD1	few	TRBJ1-2	TGTGCCAGCAGCCAGGTTGGGACAGGCCAGGGTTGGGGCGGCTACACCTTC	CASSQVGTGQGWGGYTF
TRBV25-1	.	.	TRBJ1-2	TGTGCCAGCAGGGGGGCGACAGGACACTATGGCTACACCTTC	CASRGATGHYGYTF
TRBV21-1	.	few	TRBJ2-3	TGTGCCAGCAGCAAAGACACGGACAGGGGGCAAAAAGATACGCAGTATTTT	CASSKDTDRGQKDTQYF
TRBV9	.	.	TRBJ1-4	TGTGCCAGCAGCCTAGGAACTGCAACTAATGAAAAACTGTTTTTT	CASSLGTATNEKLFF
TRBV7-8	TRBD2	once	TRBJ2-7	TGTGCCAGCAGCTTTGGTAGCGGGAGGGCGGACGAGCAGTACTTC	CASSFGSGRADEQYF
TRBV15	.	few	TRBJ1-5	TGTGCCACCTTCGACTCGATGGGGGCCAGTCCTTCCAATCAGCCCCAGCATTTT	CATFDSMGASPSNQPQHF
TRBV27	.	once	TRBJ1-2	TGTGCCAGCAGTCCCCGTTCGGCGGAACCGTTTCTTGGCTACACCTTC	CASSPRSAEPFLGYTF
TRBV7-2	.	.	TRBJ2-2	TGTGCCAGCAGCCCTCGGGCGGGAAGGGGCACCGGGGAGCTGTTTTTT	CASSPRAGRGTGELFF
TRBV15	TRBD2	.	TRBJ2-7	TGTGCCACCAGCAGAGCTAGCGGGCTCTACGAGCAGTACTTC	CATSRASGLYEQYF